This entry lists 5 T cell receptor beta chains sequenced from one sample in a study of T cell responses to AZD1222 COVID-19 vaccine. TCRdb's copy holds only in-frame clones and misses some; the assay was immunoSEQ multiplex PCR. The sample has roughly 86,000 clones, 85% seen once; the top ten hold more than 4%. This specimen was peripheral blood, taken 28 days after the second AZD1222 dose. These receptors were obtained from an adult who received the AZD1222 COVID-19 vaccine.

The gene calls are TRBV12-3 or TRBV12-4 and TRBJ1-1, with 7 bases fitting TRBD1. Unmatched junction bases numbered 4, after V lost 6 bases and J lost 3 bases. This CDR3 spans 13 amino acids. The CDR3 DNA reads TGTGCCAGCAGGCGAACAGGGGACACTGAAGCTTTCTTT. Protein sequence: CASRRTGDTEAFF.

The genes are TRBV7-9 and TRBJ1-2; maybe TRBD1 (6 bases). This CDR3 region has 14 residues. Germline V gene sequence: CDR1 SEHNR, CDR2 FQNEAQ (reference sequence). V gave up 1 base and J gave up 8 bases, with 14 bases separating them. The CDR3 region has the DNA TGTGCCAGCAGCTTAGGTCTAACAGGGTTAGGCTACACCTTC. It encodes CASSLGLTGLGYTF. The full variable domain, rest sourced from reference TRBV7-9 and TRBJ1-2, is DTGVSQNPRHKITKRGQNVTFRCDPISEHNRLYWYRQTLGQGPEFLTYFQNEAQLEKSRLLSDRFSAERPKGSFSTLEIQRTEQGDSAMYLCASSLGLTGLGYTFGSGTRLTVV.

This clone occurred a few times. V and J are TRBV13 and TRBJ1-5, with a possible D match to TRBD1 (6 bases). Deletions cut 5 bases from V and 5 bases from J, with 10 bases between. The CDR3 spans 13 residues. Germline CDR1 and CDR2: PRHDT and FYEKMQ (reference sequence). The CDR3 here is CASSRGTYQPQHF. The CDR3, as DNA: TGTGCCAGCAGCCGAGGGACATATCAGCCCCAGCATTTT.

J is TRBJ2-3 and V is TRBV11-3, with 7 bases matching TRBD2. V was clipped by 2 bases and J by 1 base; unmatched bases: 0. The CDR3 is made up of 14 amino acids. Germline assignment: CDR1 SGHNT and CDR2 YENEEA. CDR3 sequence (DNA): TGTGCCAGCAGCTTACGGGAGGGCACAGATACGCAGTATTTT. Amino acid sequence: CASSLREGTDTQYF.

In this sample, this clone turned up once. This chain links TRBV7-2 with TRBJ1-1; D remains ambiguous. Germline CDR1 and CDR2: SGHTA and FQGNSA. The length of the CDR3 is 14 residues. V dropped 2 bases and J dropped 1 base, with 8 bases sitting between them. CDR3 region: CASSLHQANTEAFF. CDR3 nucleotides: TGTGCCAGCAGCTTACATCAAGCGAACACTGAAGCTTTCTTT.